Below are 3 T cell receptor beta chains sequenced from a single sample in a study of CD8 T cells in ankylosing spondylitis. TCRdb reprocessed the 5' RACE reads with MiXCR, giving one entry per CDR3 protein. Of approximately 250,000 distinct CDR3 sequences in the sample, 7% to 10% were seen once. The sample consisted of blood, either unsorted or a sorted T cell fraction (not recorded which). The receptors stem from a female donor with ankylosing spondylitis or in good health (not recorded which).

There are many counts of this clonotype. The chain joins TRBV25-1 to TRBJ2-7; D might be TRBD1 (6 bases). The CDR3 runs to 15 residues. V lost 1 base and J 5 bases, leaving 15 bases between the germline ends. Per germline, CDR1 MGHDK and CDR2 SYGVNS. DNA for the CDR3: TGTGCCAGCAGTGAATCTCAGGGGTTTGTTCACGAGCAGTACTTC. Its translation: CASSESQGFVHEQYF.

This clonotype was counted at least ten times. The chain employs TRBV18 and TRBJ1-1, with TRBD1 matching over 7 bases. The germline V gene has CDR1 KGHSH and CDR2 LQKENI. V lost 3 bases and J lost 3; bases outside the gene matches: 4. The CDR3 is 14 amino acids. In nucleotides, the CDR3 is TGTGCCAGCTCACCGACAGGGAAGGACACTGAAGCTTTCTTT. It encodes CASSPTGKDTEAFF.

This clonotype was seen ten or more times. This sequence joins TRBV28 and TRBJ2-7; TRBD2 aligns across 7 bases. CDR3 length equals 17 residues. The V gene end was trimmed by 6 bases and the J gene end by 4 bases; junction bases not matched to a gene: 18. Germline assignment: CDR1 MDHEN and CDR2 SYDVKM. The CDR3 spells CASSDVAWEGGYYEQYF. The CDR3 DNA sequence: TGTGCCAGCAGCGACGTAGCGTGGGAGGGAGGTTATTACGAGCAGTACTTC.